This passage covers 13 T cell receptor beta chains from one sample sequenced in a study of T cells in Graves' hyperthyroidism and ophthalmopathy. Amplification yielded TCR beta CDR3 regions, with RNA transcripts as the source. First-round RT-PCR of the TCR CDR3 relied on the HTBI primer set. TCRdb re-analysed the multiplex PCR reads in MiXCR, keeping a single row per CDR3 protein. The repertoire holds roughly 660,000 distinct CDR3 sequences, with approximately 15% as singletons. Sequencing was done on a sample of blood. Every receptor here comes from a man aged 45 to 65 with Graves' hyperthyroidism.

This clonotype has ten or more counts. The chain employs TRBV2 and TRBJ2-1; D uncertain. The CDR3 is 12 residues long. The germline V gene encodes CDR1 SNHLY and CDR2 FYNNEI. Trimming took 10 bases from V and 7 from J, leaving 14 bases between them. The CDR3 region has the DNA TGTGCCACCATAGGTGGTGTGAATGAGCAGTTCTTC. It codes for CATIGGVNEQFF.

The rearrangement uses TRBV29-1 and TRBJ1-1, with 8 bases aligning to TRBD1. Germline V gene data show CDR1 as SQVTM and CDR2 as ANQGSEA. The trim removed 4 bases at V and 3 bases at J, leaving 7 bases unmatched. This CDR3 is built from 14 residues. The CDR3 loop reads CSVGGQGGDTEAFF. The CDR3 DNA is TGCAGCGTTGGAGGACAGGGTGGGGACACTGAAGCTTTCTTT.

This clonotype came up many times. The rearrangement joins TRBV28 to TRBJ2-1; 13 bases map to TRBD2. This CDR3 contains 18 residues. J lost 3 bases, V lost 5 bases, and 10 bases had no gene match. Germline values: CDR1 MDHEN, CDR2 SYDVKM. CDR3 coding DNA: TGTGCCAGCAGTCAAGGACTAGCGGGAGTTTGGGGCTACAATGAGCAGTTCTTC. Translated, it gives CASSQGLAGVWGYNEQFF.

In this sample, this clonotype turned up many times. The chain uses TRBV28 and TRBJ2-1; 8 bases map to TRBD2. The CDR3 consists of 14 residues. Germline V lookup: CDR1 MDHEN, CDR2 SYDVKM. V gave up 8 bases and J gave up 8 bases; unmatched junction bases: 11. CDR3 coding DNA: TGTGCCAGCGCCTTACCGGGACTAGGGGATGAGCAGTTCTTC. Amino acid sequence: CASALPGLGDEQFF.

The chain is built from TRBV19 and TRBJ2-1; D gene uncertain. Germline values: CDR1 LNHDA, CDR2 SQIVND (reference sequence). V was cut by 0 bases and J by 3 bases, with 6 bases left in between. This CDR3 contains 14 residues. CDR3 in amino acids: CASSIDGYYNEQFF. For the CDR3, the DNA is TGTGCCAGTAGTATAGACGGGTACTACAATGAGCAGTTCTTC.

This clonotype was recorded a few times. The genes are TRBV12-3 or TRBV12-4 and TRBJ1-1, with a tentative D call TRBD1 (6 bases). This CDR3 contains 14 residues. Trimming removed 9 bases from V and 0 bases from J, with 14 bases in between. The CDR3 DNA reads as TGTGCCAGTGCGCATGGACAGTTGAACACTGAAGCTTTCTTT. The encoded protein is CASAHGQLNTEAFF.

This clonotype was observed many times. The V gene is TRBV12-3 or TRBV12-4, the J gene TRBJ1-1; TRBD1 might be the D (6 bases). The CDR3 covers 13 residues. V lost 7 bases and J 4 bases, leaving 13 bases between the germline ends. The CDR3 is CASIPQGITEAFF. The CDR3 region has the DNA TGTGCCAGCATCCCCCAGGGGATCACTGAAGCTTTCTTT.

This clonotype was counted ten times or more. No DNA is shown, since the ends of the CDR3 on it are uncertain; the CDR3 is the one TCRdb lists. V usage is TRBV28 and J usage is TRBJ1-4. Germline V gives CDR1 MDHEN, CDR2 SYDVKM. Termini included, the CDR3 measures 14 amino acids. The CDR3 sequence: CASSFWRSNEKLFF.

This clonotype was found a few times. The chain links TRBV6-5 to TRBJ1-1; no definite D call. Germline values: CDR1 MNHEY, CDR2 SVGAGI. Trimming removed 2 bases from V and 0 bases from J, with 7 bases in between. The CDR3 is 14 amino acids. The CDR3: CASSYMALNTEAFF. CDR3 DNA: TGTGCCAGCAGTTACATGGCCTTGAACACTGAAGCTTTCTTT.

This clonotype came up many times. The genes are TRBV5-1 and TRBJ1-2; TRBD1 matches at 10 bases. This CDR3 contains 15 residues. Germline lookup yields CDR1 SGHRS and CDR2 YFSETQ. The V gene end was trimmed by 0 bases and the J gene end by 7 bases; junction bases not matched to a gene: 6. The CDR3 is CASSLAGQGVTGYTF. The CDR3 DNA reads TGCGCCAGCAGCTTGGCCGGACAGGGGGTCACTGGCTACACCTTC.

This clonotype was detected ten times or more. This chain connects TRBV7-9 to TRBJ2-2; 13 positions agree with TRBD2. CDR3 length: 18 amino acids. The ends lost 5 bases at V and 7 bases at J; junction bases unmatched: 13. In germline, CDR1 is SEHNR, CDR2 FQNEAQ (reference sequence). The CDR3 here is CASSPSPGTSGIGGELFF. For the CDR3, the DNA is TGTGCCAGCAGCCCCAGCCCCGGGACTAGCGGGATAGGCGGGGAGCTGTTTTTT.

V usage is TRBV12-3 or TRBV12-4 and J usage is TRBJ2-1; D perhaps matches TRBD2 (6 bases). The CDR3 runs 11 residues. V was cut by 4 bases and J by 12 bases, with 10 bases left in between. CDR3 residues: CASSYPGGQFF. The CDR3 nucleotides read TGTGCCAGCAGTTACCCCGGGGGGCAGTTCTTC.

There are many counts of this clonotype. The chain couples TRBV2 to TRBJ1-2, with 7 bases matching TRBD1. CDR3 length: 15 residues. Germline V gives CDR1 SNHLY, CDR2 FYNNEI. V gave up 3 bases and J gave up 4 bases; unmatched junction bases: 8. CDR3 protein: CASSDRTGRGYGYTF. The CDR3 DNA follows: TGTGCCAGCAGTGATAGGACAGGACGGGGCTATGGCTACACCTTC. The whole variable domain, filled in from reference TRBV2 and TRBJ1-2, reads EPEVTQTPSHQVTQMGQEVILRCVPISNHLYFYWYRQILGQKVEFLVSFYNNEISEKSEIFDDQFSVERPDGSNFTLKIRSTKLEDSAMYFCASSDRTGRGYGYTFGSGTRLTVV.